Listed below are T cell receptor beta chains from one sample, sequenced in a study of graft-versus-host responses after intestinal transplantation. Produced via immunoSEQ multiplex PCR; TCRdb's table is partial and in-frame only. The sample has 90,000 to 130,000 clones, about 93% seen once. These TCRs are of unknown antigen specificity. The sequences come from unstimulated CD8+ T cells sorted from spleen or lymph node cells, collected before intestinal transplant. All receptors come from a human donor who received an intestinal transplant. CDR3s leave out the opening cysteine and the closing phenylalanine or tryptophan.

J | V | CDR3
TRBJ1-1 | TRBV9 | ASSVSSAGVEAF
TRBJ2-3 | TRBV29-1 | SVDPAGGTDTQY
TRBJ1-3 | TRBV11-2 | ASSSQGYSGNTIY
TRBJ2-7 | TRBV5-1 | ASSLDSAGGPHEQY
TRBJ1-1 | TRBV4-1 | ASSQGLRDASQAF
TRBJ2-7 | TRBV2 | ASSGGDSP
TRBJ2-7 | TRBV23-1 | ASSCGEQY
TRBJ2-7 | TRBV2 | ASNPLEGLEREQY
TRBJ2-7 | TRBV13 | ASSSTGTGTYEQY
TRBJ2-4 | TRBV18 | ASSLTGTGVAKNIQY
TRBJ2-4 | TRBV10-2 | ASAGDKNIQY
TRBJ1-2 | TRBV6-6 | ASRQGGYT
TRBJ1-2 | TRBV9 | ASSATGRHGYT
TRBJ2-1 | TRBV2 | ASSDFSGNEQF
TRBJ2-7 | TRBV7-9 | ASSRTEAYEQY
TRBJ1-2 | TRBV6-5 | ASSRGYT
TRBJ2-1 | TRBV2 | ASSTGQGSNEQF
TRBJ2-5 | TRBV7-9 | ASSFFQGRGETQY
TRBJ2-1 | TRBV11-3 | ASAAGEGGEQF
TRBJ2-3 | TRBV6-6 | ASSYSAGPKADTQY
TRBJ1-5 | TRBV7-9 | ASSLNRGPSNQPQH
TRBJ1-4 | TRBV7-6 | ASSPRQDGEKLF
TRBJ2-3 | TRBV19 | ASSIGGGDTQY
TRBJ2-7 | TRBV19 | ASSASATYEQY
TRBJ1-3 | TRBV2 | ASRDDRRSGNTIY
TRBJ2-1 | TRBV4-1 | ASSQERTLSYNEQF
TRBJ2-7 | TRBV28 | ASSFVGYEQY
TRBJ2-7 | TRBV4-1 | ASSHRDNYEQY
TRBJ2-7 | TRBV28 | ASSLEGDYYEQY